The 7 T cell receptor beta chains given below trace back to one sample, sequenced in a study of T cells in tumors after PD-1 blockade. Assay: immunoSEQ multiplex PCR; the TCRdb copy retains only in-frame clones and omits some. The sample lists around 60,000 clones, over 75% occurring once. Source: PBMCs, taken before anti-PD-1 treatment. All receptors derive from a human donor with basal cell carcinoma.

The chain carries TRBV15 and TRBJ2-5; 7 nucleotides match TRBD2. V lost 5 bases, J lost 4 bases, and 4 bases stayed unmatched. Germline assignment: CDR1 LNHNV and CDR2 YYDKDF (reference sequence). This CDR3 contains 13 residues. CDR3 protein: CATSGLGGETQYF. The DNA of the CDR3 is TGTGCCACCAGCGGACTAGGTGGAGAGACCCAGTACTTC.

In regard to this clone: This specimen includes other DNA sequences encoding the same CDR3. The J gene is TRBJ2-5, the V gene TRBV10-1, with D perhaps TRBD2 (7 bases). Trimming stripped 0 bases from V and 5 bases from J, with 13 bases between. The CDR3 has 15 residues. Germline CDR1 is WNHNN and CDR2 is SYGVQD (reference sequence). The CDR3 loop reads CASSESRGTKETQYF. CDR3 DNA sequence: TGCGCCAGCAGTGAGTCGAGGGGGACTAAGGAGACCCAGTACTTC.

V gene TRBV6-1 combines with J gene TRBJ2-7; D is undetermined. The germline CDR1 and CDR2 sequences are MNHNS and SASEGT. The V gene lost 0 bases and the J gene lost 12 bases, with 12 bases spanning the gap. There are 12 residues in the CDR3. Here the CDR3 DNA reads TGTGCCAGCAGTGAAGCACGTCGAAGAGGGTACTTC. It encodes CASSEARRRGYF.

The rearrangement joins TRBV27 to TRBJ2-7; 10 nucleotides align to TRBD1. Germline V gives CDR1 MNHEY, CDR2 SMNVEV (reference sequence). V lost 3 bases to trimming and J lost 5 bases; unmatched junction nucleotides: 10. The CDR3 loop spans 16 amino acids. The CDR3 DNA reads TGTGCCAGCAGTTTCACTACTCCGGGACAGGGGAACGAGCAGTACTTC. Amino acids: CASSFTTPGQGNEQYF.

The chain links TRBV6-5 to TRBJ2-5, with D possibly TRBD1 on 5 matching bases. Germline CDR1 is MNHEY and CDR2 is SVGAGI. Trimming cost V 6 bases and J 4 bases, with 18 bases left between them. The CDR3 extends over 15 amino acids. In DNA, the CDR3 is TGTGCCAGCAGGGGGCTGTCGGTATATGGAGAGACCCAGTACTTC. This gives the protein CASRGLSVYGETQYF.

The rearrangement joins TRBV7-2 to TRBJ1-2; D call uncertain. Germline CDR1 and CDR2: SGHTA and FQGNSA. V was clipped by 3 bases and J by 4 bases, with 15 bases between them. The CDR3 spans 15 residues. CDR3: CASSLGGAVTYGYTF. Written as DNA, the CDR3 is TGTGCCAGCAGCTTGGGCGGCGCAGTGACCTATGGCTACACCTTC.

This chain connects TRBV5-4 to TRBJ1-2; the match to TRBD1 covers 9 bases. The CDR3 is 16 amino acids. Germline V gives CDR1 SGHNT, CDR2 YYREEE (reference sequence). V lost 4 bases, J lost 2 bases, and 9 bases stayed unmatched. CDR3 residues: CASSPNYRGPNYGYTF. DNA for the CDR3: TGTGCCAGCAGCCCCAACTACAGGGGGCCGAACTATGGCTACACCTTC.